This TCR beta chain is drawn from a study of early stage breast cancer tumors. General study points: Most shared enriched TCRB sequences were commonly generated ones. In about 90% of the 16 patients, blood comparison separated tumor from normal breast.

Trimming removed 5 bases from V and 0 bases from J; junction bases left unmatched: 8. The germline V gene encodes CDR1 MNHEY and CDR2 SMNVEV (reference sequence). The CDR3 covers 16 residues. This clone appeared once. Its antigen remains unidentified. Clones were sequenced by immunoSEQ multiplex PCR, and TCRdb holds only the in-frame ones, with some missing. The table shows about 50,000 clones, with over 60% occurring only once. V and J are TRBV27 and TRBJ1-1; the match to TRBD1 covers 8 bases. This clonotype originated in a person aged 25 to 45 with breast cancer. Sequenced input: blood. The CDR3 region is CASSEGTGSMNTEAFF. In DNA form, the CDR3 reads TGTGCCAGCAGTGAAGGGACAGGTTCCATGAACACTGAAGCTTTCTTT.